These 3 T cell receptor beta chains originate from one sample sequenced in a study of T cells in localized non-small cell lung cancer. Sequencing used immunoSEQ multiplex PCR; TCRdb keeps in-frame clones, though not all of them. The table has tens of thousands of clones, 65% to 85% seen once. The sample in question was peripheral blood, obtained before any cancer treatment. These TCRs come from a female donor of 60 years or more with stage I lung adenocarcinoma.

The chain carries TRBV10-3 and TRBJ2-2; perhaps TRBD2 as D (5 bases). The V end was cut by 6 bases, the J end by 6 bases, with 14 bases between. The CDR3 covers 14 residues. Germline V CDR1 and CDR2: ENHRY, SYGVKD. CDR3 DNA: TGTGCCATCAGCCCGAAATCGGGGTCCGGGGAGCTGTTTTTT. Its translation is CAISPKSGSGELFF.

The chain carries TRBV29-1 and TRBJ2-1; 10 bases line up with TRBD2. Losses at the gene ends were 4 bases for V and 4 bases for J; bases not matched to a gene: 7. Per the germline V gene, CDR1 is SQVTM and CDR2 is ANQGSEA. The CDR3 contains 15 residues. The CDR3 is CSVVGTSAFYNEQFF. CDR3 in DNA: TGCAGCGTTGTGGGGACTAGCGCCTTTTACAATGAGCAGTTCTTC.

The V and J genes are TRBV7-2 and TRBJ1-5; no firm D call. The CDR3 sequence is 16 residues long. CDR1 is SGHTA, CDR2 FQGNSA, per germline. V dropped 2 bases and J dropped 2 bases, with 13 bases sitting between them. CDR3 sequence reads: CASSLLSLSGNQPQHF. The DNA for the CDR3 is TGTGCCAGCAGCTTACTATCCCTATCTGGCAATCAGCCCCAGCATTTT.